Listed here are 3 T cell receptor beta chains from one sample, sequenced in a study of PD-1 blockade in classical Hodgkin lymphoma. Time point described: cycle 4 day 1 (C4D1), after five to seven weeks of nivolumab. With no exception, relapse followed autologous stem cell transplantation in all patients, and brentuximab vedotin exposure varied. Assay used: immunoSEQ multiplex PCR; TCRdb lists only in-frame clones, some missing. The table has 20,000 or so clones, more than 75% seen once. The sequencing here drew on peripheral blood mononuclear cells (PBMCs), taken before the fourth cycle of nivolumab. All receptors derive from a human donor with classical Hodgkin lymphoma.

This chain connects TRBV28 to TRBJ2-2, with D hard to call. The V and J ends lost 6 bases and 0 bases respectively, with 11 bases between them. Germline V CDR1 and CDR2: MDHEN, SYDVKM. CDR3 length: 15 amino acids. The chain's CDR3 is CASRTRPTNTGELFF. The CDR3 nucleotides are TGTGCCAGCAGGACCCGCCCGACGAACACCGGGGAGCTGTTTTTT.

The chain uses TRBV4-3 and TRBJ1-1, with D uncertain. Trimming stripped 0 bases from V and 0 bases from J, with 11 bases between. Looked up from germline, CDR1 is LGHNA and CDR2 is YSLEER. CDR3 size: 16 residues. The CDR3 DNA is TGCGCCAGCAGCCAAGATCGGGTAGGGCTGAACACTGAAGCTTTCTTT. This translates into CASSQDRVGLNTEAFF.

This rearrangement joins TRBV19 to TRBJ2-2; D is unresolved. This CDR3 is 14 amino acids long. CDR1 and CDR2 from the germline V gene are LNHDA and SQIVND (reference sequence). V gave up 0 bases and J gave up 6 bases, with 8 bases separating them. The CDR3 DNA is TGTGCCAGTAGTATAGACCCTGTTCCCGGGGAGCTGTTTTTT. Translating gives CASSIDPVPGELFF.